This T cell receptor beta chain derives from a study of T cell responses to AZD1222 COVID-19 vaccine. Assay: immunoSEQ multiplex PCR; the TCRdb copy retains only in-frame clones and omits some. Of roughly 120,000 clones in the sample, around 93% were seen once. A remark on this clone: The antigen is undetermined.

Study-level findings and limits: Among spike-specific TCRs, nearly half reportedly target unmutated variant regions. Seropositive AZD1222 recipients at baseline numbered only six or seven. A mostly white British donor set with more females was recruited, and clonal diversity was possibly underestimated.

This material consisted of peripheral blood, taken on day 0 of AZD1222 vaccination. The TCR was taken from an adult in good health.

In nucleotides, the CDR3 is TGTGCCAGCAGCTCCCAGGGACCGAGTTACGAGCAGTACTTC. It yields the protein CASSSQGPSYEQYF. V gene TRBV7-9 combines with J gene TRBJ2-7; either TRBD1 or TRBD2 may supply D (5 bases each). V dropped 4 bases and J dropped 4 bases, with 14 bases sitting between them. Germline V CDR1 and CDR2: SEHNR, FQNEAQ (reference sequence). The CDR3 runs 14 residues.